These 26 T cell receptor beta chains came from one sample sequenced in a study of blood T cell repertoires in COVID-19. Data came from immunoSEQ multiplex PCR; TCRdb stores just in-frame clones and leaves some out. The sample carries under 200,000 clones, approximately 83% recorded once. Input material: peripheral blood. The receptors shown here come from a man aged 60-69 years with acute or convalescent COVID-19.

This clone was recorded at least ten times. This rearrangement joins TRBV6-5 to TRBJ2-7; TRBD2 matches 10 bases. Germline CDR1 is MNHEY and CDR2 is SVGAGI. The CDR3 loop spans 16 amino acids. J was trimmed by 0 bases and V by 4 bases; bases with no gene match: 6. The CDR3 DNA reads TGTGCCAGCAGTTCTAGCGGGAGAATGGGCTCCTACGAGCAGTACTTC. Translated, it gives CASSSSGRMGSYEQYF.

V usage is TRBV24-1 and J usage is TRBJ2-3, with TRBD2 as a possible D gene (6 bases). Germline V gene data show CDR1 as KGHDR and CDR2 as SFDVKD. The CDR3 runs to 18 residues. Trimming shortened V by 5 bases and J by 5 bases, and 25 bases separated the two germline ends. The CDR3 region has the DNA TGTGCCACCAGTGGGAGTAACGGTATAGCGGATATCGGAGATACGCAGTATTTT. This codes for CATSGSNGIADIGDTQYF.

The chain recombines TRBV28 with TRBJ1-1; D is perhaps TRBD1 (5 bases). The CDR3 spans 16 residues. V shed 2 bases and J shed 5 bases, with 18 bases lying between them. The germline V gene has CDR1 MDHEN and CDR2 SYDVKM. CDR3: CASSLQGSVSRTEAFF. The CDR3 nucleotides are TGTGCCAGCAGTTTACAGGGATCTGTTAGTAGGACTGAAGCTTTCTTT.

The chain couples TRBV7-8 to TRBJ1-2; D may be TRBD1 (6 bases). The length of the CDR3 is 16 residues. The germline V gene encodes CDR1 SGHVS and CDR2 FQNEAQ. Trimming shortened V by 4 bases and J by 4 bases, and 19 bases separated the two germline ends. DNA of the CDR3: TGTGCCAGCAGCTCCTTTGCGGGGGGCGGCCTCTATGGCTACACCTTC. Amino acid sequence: CASSSFAGGGLYGYTF.

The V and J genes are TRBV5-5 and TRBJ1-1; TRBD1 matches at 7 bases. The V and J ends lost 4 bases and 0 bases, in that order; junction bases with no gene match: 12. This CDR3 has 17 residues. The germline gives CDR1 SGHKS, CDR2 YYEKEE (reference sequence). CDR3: CASSMRGRGGMNTEAFF. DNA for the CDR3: TGTGCCAGCAGCATGAGGGGGCGAGGTGGCATGAACACTGAAGCTTTCTTT.

DNA of the CDR3: TGTGCCACGGGGGGAAAGGACTCTGGGGCCAACGTCCTGACTTTC. Encoded protein: CATGGKDSGANVLTF. The J gene is TRBJ2-6, the V gene TRBV2; 7 bases match TRBD2. V trimming: 10 bases; J trimming: 0 bases; junction bases outside the gene matches: 6. The CDR3 extends over 15 amino acids. Germline values: CDR1 SNHLY, CDR2 FYNNEI.

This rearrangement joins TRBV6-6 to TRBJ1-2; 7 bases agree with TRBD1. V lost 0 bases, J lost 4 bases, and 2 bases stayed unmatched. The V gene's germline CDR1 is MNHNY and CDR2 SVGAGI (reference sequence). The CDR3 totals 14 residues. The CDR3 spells CASSYSGQPYGYTF. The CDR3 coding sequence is TGTGCCAGCAGTTACTCGGGACAGCCCTATGGCTACACCTTC.

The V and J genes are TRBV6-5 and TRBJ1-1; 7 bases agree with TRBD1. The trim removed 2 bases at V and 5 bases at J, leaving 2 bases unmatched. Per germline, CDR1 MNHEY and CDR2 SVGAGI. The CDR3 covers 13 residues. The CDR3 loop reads CASSYKQGTEAFF. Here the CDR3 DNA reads TGTGCCAGCAGTTACAAACAGGGGACTGAAGCTTTCTTT.

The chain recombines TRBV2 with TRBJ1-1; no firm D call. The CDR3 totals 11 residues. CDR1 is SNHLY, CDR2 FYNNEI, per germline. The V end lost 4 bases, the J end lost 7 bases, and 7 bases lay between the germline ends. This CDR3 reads CASSGAFEAFF. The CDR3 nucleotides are TGTGCCAGCAGTGGGGCATTTGAAGCTTTCTTT.

CDR3 loop: CASSYDRGTGYTF. Here the CDR3 DNA reads TGTGCCAGCAGCTATGACAGGGGTACCGGCTACACCTTC. J is TRBJ1-2 and V is TRBV5-8; 8 bases are a match to TRBD1. Per the germline V gene, CDR1 is SGHTS and CDR2 is YDEGEE. The length of the CDR3 is 13 residues. V was clipped by 3 bases and J by 8 bases; unmatched bases: 6. Based on the CDR3 plus reference TRBV5-8 and TRBJ1-2, the full variable domain is EAGVTQSPTHLIKTRGQQATLRCSPISGHTSVYWYQQALGLGLQFLLWYDEGEERNRGNFPPRFSGRQFPNYSSELNVNALELEDSALYLCASSYDRGTGYTFGSGTRLTVV.

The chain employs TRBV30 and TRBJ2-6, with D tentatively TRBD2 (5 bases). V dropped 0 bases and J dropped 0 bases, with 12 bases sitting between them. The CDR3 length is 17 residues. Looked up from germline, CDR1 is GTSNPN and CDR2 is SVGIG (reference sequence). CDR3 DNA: TGTGCCTGGAGTGTTAGGACGGGGATCTCTGGGGCCAACGTCCTGACTTTC. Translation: CAWSVRTGISGANVLTF. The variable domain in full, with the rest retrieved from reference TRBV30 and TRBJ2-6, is SQTIHQWPATLVQPVGSPLSLECTVEGTSNPNLYWYRQAAGRGLQLLFYSVGIGQISSEVPQNLSASRPQDRQFILSSKKLLLSDSGFYLCAWSVRTGISGANVLTFGAGSRLTVL.

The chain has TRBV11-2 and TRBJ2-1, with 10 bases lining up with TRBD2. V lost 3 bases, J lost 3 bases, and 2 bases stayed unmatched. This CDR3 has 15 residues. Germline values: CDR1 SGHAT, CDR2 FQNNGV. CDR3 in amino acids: CASSFASGSYNEQFF. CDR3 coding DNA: TGTGCCAGCAGCTTCGCTAGCGGGAGCTACAATGAGCAGTTCTTC.

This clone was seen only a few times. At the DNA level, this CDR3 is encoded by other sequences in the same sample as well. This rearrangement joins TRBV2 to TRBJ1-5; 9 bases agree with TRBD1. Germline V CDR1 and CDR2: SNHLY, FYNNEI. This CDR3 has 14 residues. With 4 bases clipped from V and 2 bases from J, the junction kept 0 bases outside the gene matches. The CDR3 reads CASSGTGGNQPQHF. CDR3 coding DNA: TGTGCCAGCAGTGGGACAGGGGGCAATCAGCCCCAGCATTTT.

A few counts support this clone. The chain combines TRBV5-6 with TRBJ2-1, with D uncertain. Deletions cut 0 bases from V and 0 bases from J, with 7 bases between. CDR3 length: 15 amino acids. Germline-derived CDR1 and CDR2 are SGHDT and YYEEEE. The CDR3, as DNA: TGTGCCAGCAGCTTGGAACAATACTCCTACAATGAGCAGTTCTTC. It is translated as CASSLEQYSYNEQFF.

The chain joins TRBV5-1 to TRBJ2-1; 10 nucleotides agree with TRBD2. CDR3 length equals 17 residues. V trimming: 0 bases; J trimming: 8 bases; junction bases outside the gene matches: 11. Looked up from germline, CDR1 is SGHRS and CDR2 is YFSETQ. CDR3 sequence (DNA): TGCGCCAGCAGCTTGGGCTTAGCGGGAGGTGGGGTGGATGAGCAGTTCTTC. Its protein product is CASSLGLAGGGVDEQFF.

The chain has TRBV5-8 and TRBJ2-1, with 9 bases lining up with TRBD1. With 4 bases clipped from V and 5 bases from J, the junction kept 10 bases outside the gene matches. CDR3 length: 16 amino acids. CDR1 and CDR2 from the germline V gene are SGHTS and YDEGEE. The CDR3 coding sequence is TGTGCCAGCAGCCACGGCCTCGGGGACAGGGACAATGAGCAGTTCTTC. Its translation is CASSHGLGDRDNEQFF.

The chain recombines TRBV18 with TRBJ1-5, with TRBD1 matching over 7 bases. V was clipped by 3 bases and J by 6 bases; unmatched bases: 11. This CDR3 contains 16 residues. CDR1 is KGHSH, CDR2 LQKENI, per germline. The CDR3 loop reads CASSPVTGYPLQPQHF. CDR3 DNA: TGTGCCAGCTCACCGGTGACAGGGTACCCCCTTCAGCCCCAGCATTTT. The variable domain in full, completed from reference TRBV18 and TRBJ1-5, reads NAGVMQNPRHLVRRRGQEARLRCSPMKGHSHVYWYRQLPEEGLKFMVYLQKENIIDESGMPKERFSAEFPKEGPSILRIQQVVRGDSAAYFCASSPVTGYPLQPQHFGDGTRLSIL.

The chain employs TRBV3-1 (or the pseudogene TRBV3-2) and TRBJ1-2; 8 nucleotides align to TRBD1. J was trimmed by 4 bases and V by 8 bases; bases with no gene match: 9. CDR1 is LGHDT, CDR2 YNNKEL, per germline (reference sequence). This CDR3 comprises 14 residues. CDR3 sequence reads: CASHPTGEFYGYTF. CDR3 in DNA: TGTGCCAGCCACCCGACAGGGGAATTCTATGGCTACACCTTC.

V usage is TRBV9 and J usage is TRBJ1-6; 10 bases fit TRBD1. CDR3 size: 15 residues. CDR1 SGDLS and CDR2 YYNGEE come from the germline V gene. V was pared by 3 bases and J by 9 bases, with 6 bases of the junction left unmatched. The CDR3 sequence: CASSAGQGEGSPLHF. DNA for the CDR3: TGTGCCAGCAGCGCCGGACAGGGGGAGGGTTCACCCCTCCACTTT.

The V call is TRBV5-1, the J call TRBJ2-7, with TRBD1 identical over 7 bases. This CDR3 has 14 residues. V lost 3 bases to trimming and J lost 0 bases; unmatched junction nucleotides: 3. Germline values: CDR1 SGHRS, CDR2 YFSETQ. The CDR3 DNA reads TGCGCCAGCAGCTGGGACAGCACCTCCTACGAGCAGTACTTC. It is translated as CASSWDSTSYEQYF.

The chain's CDR3 is CASSFRGAVAYEQYF. The CDR3 coding sequence is TGTGCCAGCAGTTTCCGGGGGGCGGTCGCCTACGAGCAGTACTTC. This rearrangement joins TRBV27 to TRBJ2-7, with D possibly being TRBD2 (7 bases). CDR1 and CDR2 from the germline V gene are MNHEY and SMNVEV (reference sequence). The CDR3 totals 15 residues. V lost 3 bases and J 2 bases, leaving 14 bases between the germline ends.

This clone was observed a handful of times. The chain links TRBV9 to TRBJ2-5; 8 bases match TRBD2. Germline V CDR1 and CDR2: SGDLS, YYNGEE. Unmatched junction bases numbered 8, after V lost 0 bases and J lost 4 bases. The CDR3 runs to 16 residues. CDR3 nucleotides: TGTGCCAGCAGCGTAGCGGGGGCGGGGGGTGGAGAGACCCAGTACTTC. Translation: CASSVAGAGGGETQYF.

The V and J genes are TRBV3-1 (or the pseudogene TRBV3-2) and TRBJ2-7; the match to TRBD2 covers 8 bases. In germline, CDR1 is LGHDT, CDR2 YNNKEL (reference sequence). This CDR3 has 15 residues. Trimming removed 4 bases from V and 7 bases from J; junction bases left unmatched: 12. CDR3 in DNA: TGTGCCAGCAGCCGGATAGCGGGACCAGATGGGGAGCAGTACTTC. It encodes CASSRIAGPDGEQYF.

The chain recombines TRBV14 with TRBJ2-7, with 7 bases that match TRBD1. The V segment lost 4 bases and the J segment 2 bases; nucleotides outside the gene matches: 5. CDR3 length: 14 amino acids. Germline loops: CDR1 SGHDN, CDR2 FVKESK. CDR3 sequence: CASSPTGLPYEQYF. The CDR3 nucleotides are TGTGCCAGCAGCCCGACAGGGCTGCCCTACGAGCAGTACTTC.

CDR3 sequence: CASSRPAAGEAFF. DNA for the CDR3: TGTGCCAGCAGCCGCCCTGCGGCAGGGGAAGCTTTCTTT. The chain is built from TRBV28 and TRBJ1-1; TRBD1 is a possible D gene (5 bases). The germline V gene encodes CDR1 MDHEN and CDR2 SYDVKM. The V gene lost 6 bases and the J gene lost 8 bases, with 16 bases spanning the gap. This CDR3 spans 13 amino acids.

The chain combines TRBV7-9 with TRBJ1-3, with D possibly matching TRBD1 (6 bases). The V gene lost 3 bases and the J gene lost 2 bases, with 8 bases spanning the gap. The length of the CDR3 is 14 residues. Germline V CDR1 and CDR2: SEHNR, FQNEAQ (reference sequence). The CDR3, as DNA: TGTGCCAGCAGCTTTGGGACAACTGGAAACACCATATATTTT. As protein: CASSFGTTGNTIYF.